This record looks at one T cell receptor beta chain sequence and its context. The antigen is unknown. The data stem from a study of cytomegalovirus exposure and HLA in healthy donors. For the study at large: Unique TCR beta sequences numbering approximately 120 million came from 150 million to 200 million T cells in an earlier analysis.

Study-level points and caveats: It was likely that a cluster of highly shared sequence variants was a sequencing artifact. With DRB1 most and HLA-C fewest, TCR association rates differed between HLA loci in a later analysis. Indistinguishable V segments, including TRBV6-2 and TRBV6-3, were excluded.

The CDR3 length is 16 residues. J gave up 1 base and V 6 bases, and 10 bases lay outside the gene matches. CDR1 and CDR2 from the germline V gene are SNHLY and FYNNEI. Researchers ran the PCR with 60 Vbeta and 13 Jbeta primers. Clones were sequenced by immunoSEQ multiplex PCR, and TCRdb holds only the in-frame ones, with some missing. The sample holds about 110,000 clones, around 88% seen once. The sequencing input was PBMCs. The TCR comes from a man aged 40-50 years in good health and CMV-seronegative. The chain is built from TRBV2 and TRBJ2-3; 7 bases agree with TRBD1. The CDR3 DNA is TGTGCCAGCAGGGATTGGACAGGCCTTGGCACAGATACGCAGTATTTT. Amino acids: CASRDWTGLGTDTQYF.